This T cell receptor beta chain came from a study of blood T cell repertoires in COVID-19 (dated by TCRdb to 2020 to 2022). With respect to the entire study: The collaborator samples originated in the United States, Italy and Spain and spanned the acute and convalescent phases of COVID-19. The material from the prospective study consisted of cDNA or gDNA derived from T cells, B-cell-depleted T cells, or PBMCs. Subjects who had been exposed to COVID-19, were actively infected with it, or had recovered from it provided the deeply sampled blood TCRbeta repertoires that made up the dataset. A freely available public database, intended as a resource for researchers studying the immune response to SARS-CoV-2, is where the repertoires were released. The samples were drawn from the first 160 participants of the ongoing ImmuneRACE study and from about 1,200 subjects provided by 6 global collaborators. The sample metadata nearly always contained a de-identified subject ID, COVID-19 status, age in years and sex. Where available, HLA class I and class II types were taken from metadata supplied by the sample provider and were not determined by assay-based typing.

As for this clone: Its recognized antigen is unknown. No per-base quality is available; no much larger clone lies one base away.

V is reduced by 3 bases and J by 0 bases, leaving a spacing of 9 bases between them. Per the germline V gene (reference sequence), DFQATT is the CDR1 and SNEGSKA is the CDR2. There are 14 amino acids in the CDR3, from cysteine to phenylalanine inclusive. The read is trimmed to its CDR3 DNA, 42 bases read in frame from base 1. Study-wide findings and limitations: The quantity of clinical and demographic metadata differed by source and by participant and was supplied without curation.

Participants in the prospective study were aged about 18 to 95 years, lived in 20 to 25 United States geographic areas, and enrolled through a virtual design. To assign participants to cohorts, the prospective study relied on clinical history that participants themselves reported in a screening survey and a study questionnaire. Recovered participants in ImmuneRACE Cohort 3 were defined by two consecutive negative NP/OP PCR tests, clearance by a healthcare professional, or resolution of symptoms. Mobile phlebotomists in the prospective study collected whole blood, serum and a nasopharyngeal or oropharyngeal swab from every participant. Over a roughly 2-month period, participants in the prospective study had the option of providing additional blood draws and questionnaires. Before DNA extraction, blood samples from the prospective study were shipped at room temperature or frozen. The immunoSEQ Assay, a bias-controlled multiplex PCR, was used to amplify TCRbeta CDR3 regions from genomic DNA. Per the authors' processing: Within the assay, amplification of reference gene primers was used to estimate how many nucleated cells each sample contained. Sequence reads were collapsed and filtered to measure the absolute abundance of every unique TCRbeta CDR3 rearrangement. Productive Simpson clonality was computed per sample as the square root of Simpson's diversity index over productive rearrangements. TCRdb obtained this table from immuneACCESS and retained in-frame rearrangements with V and J assigned. These tables miss some clones; where compared with another copy, unresolved V genes account for less than half of the shortfall, and the remainder is unexplained. Clonal size and the V and J genes are those of that table, whereas D and trimming came from the DNA. The sample includes 190,000 or so clones, with about 85% observed a single time. The ten largest clones add up to about 17% of the sample.

This TCR came from a man aged 40-49 years who had recovered from COVID-19. The sequenced sample consisted of PBMCs or T cells enriched from blood (not recorded which). Rearrangement joined TRBV20-1 to TRBJ1-3, with the D gene not confidently named. The DNA sequence is as follows: TGCAGTGCTAGTTACCTAAGCTCTGGAAACACCATATATTTT. Its protein product is CSASYLSSGNTIYF.